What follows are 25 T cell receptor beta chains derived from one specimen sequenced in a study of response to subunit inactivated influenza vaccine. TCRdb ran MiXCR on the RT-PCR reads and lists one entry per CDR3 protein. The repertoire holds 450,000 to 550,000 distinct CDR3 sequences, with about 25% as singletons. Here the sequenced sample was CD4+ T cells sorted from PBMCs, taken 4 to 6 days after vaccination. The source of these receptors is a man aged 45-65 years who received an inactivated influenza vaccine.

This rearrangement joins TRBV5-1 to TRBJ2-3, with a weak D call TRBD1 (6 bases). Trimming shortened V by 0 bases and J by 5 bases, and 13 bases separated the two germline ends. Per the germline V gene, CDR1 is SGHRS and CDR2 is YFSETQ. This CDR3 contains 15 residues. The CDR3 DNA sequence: TGCGCCAGCAGCTTGGTTCCGACAGGAGGAGATACGCAGTATTTT. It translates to CASSLVPTGGDTQYF.

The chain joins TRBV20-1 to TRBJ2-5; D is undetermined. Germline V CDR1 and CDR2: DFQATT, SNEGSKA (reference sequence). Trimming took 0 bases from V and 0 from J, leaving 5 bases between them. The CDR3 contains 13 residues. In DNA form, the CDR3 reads TGCAGTGCTAGAGATGTCTACCAAGAGACCCAGTACTTC. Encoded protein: CSARDVYQETQYF.

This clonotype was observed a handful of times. This CDR3 reads CATSGTSGTGEQFF. For the CDR3, the DNA is TGTGCCACCAGCGGGACTAGCGGGACCGGGGAGCAGTTCTTC. This chain uses TRBV24-1 with TRBJ2-1; 13 bases agree with TRBD2. CDR1 KGHDR and CDR2 SFDVKD come from the germline V gene. The trim removed 7 bases at V and 10 bases at J, leaving 6 bases unmatched. This CDR3 has 14 amino acids.

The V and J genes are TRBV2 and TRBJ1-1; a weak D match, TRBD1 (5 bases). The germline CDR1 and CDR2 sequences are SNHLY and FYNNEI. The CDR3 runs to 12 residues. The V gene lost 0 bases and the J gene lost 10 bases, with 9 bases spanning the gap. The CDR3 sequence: CASSEASRAAFF. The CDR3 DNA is TGTGCCAGCAGTGAAGCTAGCAGGGCAGCTTTCTTT.

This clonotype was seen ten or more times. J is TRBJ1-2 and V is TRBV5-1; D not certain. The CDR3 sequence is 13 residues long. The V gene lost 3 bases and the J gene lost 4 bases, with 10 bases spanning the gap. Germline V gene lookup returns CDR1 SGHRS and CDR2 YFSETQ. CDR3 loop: CASSSRSIYGYTF. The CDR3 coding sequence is TGCGCCAGCAGCTCCAGATCAATCTATGGCTACACCTTC.

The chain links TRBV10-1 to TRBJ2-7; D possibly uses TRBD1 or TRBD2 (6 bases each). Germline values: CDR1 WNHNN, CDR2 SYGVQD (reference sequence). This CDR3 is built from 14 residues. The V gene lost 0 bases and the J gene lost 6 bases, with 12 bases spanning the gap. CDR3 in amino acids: CASSESGGSFEQYF. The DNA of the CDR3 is TGCGCCAGCAGTGAGTCGGGGGGCAGCTTCGAGCAGTACTTC.

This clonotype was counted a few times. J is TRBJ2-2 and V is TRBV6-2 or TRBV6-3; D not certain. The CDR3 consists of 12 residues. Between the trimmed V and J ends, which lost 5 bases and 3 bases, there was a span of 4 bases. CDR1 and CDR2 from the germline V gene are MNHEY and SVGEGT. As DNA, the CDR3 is TGTGCCAGCAGTGGTTACACCGGGGAGCTGTTTTTT. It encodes CASSGYTGELFF.

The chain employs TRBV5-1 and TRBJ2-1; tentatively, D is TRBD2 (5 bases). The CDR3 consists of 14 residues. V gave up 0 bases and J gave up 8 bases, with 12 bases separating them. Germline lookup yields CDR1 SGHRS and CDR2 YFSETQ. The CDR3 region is CASSLGGTGDEQFF. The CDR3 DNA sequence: TGCGCCAGCAGCTTGGGGGGTACCGGGGATGAGCAGTTCTTC.

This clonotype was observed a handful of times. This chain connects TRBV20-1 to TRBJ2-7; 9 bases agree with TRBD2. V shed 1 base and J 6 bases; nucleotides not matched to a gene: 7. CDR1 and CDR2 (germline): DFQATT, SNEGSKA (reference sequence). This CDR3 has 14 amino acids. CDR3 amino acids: CSARVGSGSSEQYF. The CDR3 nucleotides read TGCAGTGCTAGAGTGGGTAGCGGGAGCTCCGAGCAGTACTTC.

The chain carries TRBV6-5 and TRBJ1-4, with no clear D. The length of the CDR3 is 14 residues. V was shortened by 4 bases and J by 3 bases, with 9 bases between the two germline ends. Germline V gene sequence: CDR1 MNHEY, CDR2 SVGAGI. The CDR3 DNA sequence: TGTGCCAGCAGTTTAAGCCCGGCTAATGAAAAACTGTTTTTT. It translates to CASSLSPANEKLFF.

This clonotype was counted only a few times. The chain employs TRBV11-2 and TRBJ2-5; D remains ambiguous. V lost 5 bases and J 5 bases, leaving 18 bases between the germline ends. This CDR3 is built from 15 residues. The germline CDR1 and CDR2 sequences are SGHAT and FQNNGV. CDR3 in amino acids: CASSPKLFLGETQYF. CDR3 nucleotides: TGTGCCAGCAGCCCAAAACTATTTCTGGGGGAGACCCAGTACTTC.

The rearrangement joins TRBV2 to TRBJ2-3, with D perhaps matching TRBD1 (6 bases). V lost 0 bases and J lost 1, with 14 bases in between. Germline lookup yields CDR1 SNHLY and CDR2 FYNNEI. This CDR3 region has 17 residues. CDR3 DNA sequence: TGTGCCAGCAGTGAAGCGCCATATGCAGGGGGCACAGATACGCAGTATTTT. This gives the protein CASSEAPYAGGTDTQYF. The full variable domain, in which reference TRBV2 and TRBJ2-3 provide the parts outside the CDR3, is EPEVTQTPSHQVTQMGQEVILRCVPISNHLYFYWYRQILGQKVEFLVSFYNNEISEKSEIFDDQFSVERPDGSNFTLKIRSTKLEDSAMYFCASSEAPYAGGTDTQYFGPGTRLTVL.

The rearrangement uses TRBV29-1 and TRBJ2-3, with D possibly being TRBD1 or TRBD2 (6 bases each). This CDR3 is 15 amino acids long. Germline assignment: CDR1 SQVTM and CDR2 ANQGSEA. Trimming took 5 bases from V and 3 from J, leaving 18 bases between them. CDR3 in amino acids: CSVIRTGAKTDTQYF. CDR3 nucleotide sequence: TGCAGCGTTATTAGGACGGGGGCAAAAACAGATACGCAGTATTTT.

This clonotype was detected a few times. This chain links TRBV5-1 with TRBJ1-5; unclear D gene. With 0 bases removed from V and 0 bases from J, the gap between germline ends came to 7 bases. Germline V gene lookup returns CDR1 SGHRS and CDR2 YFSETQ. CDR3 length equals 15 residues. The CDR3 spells CASSLAPDSNQPQHF. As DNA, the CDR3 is TGCGCCAGCAGCTTGGCCCCGGATAGCAATCAGCCCCAGCATTTT.

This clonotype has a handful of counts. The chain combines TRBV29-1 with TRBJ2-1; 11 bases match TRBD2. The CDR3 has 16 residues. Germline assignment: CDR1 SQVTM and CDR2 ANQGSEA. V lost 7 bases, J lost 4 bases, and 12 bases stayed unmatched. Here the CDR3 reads CSAETITSGSYNEQFF. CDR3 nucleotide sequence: TGCAGCGCCGAGACGATTACTAGCGGGAGTTACAATGAGCAGTTCTTC.

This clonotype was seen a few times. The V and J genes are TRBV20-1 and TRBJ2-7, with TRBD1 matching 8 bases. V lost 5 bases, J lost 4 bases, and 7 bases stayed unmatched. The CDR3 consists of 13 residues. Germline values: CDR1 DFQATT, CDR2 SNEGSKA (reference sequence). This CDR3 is CSAPWTGRYEQYF. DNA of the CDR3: TGCAGTGCTCCTTGGACAGGGCGGTACGAGCAGTACTTC.

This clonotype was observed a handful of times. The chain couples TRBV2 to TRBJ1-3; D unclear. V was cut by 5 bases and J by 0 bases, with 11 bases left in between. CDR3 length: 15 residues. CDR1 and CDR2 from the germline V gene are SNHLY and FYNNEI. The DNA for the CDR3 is TGTGCCAGCAGTCCAAGGAAGAGCTCTGGAAACACCATATATTTT. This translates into CASSPRKSSGNTIYF.

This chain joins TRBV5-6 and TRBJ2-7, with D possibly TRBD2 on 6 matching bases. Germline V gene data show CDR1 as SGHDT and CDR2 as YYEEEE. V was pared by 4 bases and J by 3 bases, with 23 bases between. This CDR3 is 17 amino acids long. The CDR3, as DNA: TGTGCCAGCAGCGCGCCCTCACAAGGCGGGACTCACTACGAGCAGTACTTC. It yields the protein CASSAPSQGGTHYEQYF. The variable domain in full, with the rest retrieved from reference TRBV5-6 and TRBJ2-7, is DAGVTQSPTHLIKTRGQQVTLRCSPKSGHDTVSWYQQALGQGPQFIFQYYEEEERQRGNFPDRFSGHQFPNYSSELNVNALLLGDSALYLCASSAPSQGGTHYEQYFGPGTRLTVT.

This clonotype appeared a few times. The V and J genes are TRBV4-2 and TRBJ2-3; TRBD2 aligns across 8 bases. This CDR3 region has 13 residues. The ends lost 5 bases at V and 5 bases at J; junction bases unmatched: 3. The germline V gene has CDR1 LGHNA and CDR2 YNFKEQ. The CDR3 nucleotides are TGTGCCAGCAGCGGGCGGGAGGTAGATACGCAGTATTTT. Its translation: CASSGREVDTQYF.

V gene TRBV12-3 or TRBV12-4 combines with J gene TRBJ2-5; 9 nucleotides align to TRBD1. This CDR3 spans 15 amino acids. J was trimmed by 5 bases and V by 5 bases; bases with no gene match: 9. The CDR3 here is CASSTGTGRTETQYF. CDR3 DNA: TGTGCCAGCAGTACCGGGACAGGGAGGACCGAGACCCAGTACTTC.

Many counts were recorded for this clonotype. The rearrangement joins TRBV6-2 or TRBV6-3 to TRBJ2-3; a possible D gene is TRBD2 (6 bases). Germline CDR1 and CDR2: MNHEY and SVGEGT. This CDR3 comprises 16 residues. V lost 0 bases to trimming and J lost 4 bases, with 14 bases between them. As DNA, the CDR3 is TGTGCCAGCAGTTACTCAGCCCTAGCGCCCGCAGATACGCAGTATTTT. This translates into CASSYSALAPADTQYF.

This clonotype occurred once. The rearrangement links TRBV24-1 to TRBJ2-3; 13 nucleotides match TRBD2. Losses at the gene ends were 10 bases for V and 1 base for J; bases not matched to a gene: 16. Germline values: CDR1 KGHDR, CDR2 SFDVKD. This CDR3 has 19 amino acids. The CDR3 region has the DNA TGTGCCACTGAGGGACAGGGACAGGGGACTAGCGGGGGCACAGATACGCAGTATTTT. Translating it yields CATEGQGQGTSGGTDTQYF.

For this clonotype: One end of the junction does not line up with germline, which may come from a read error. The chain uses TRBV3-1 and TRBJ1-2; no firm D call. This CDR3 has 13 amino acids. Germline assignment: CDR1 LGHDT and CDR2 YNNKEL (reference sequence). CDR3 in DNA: TGTGCCGGCAGCCAAGATAGGTGGGATGGCTACACCTTC. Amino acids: CAGSQDRWDGYTF.

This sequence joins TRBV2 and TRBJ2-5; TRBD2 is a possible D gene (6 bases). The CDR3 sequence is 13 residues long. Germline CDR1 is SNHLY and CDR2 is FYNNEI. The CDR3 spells CVTSRGHGETQYF. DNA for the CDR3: TGTGTAACTAGCCGGGGTCATGGCGAGACCCAGTACTTC.

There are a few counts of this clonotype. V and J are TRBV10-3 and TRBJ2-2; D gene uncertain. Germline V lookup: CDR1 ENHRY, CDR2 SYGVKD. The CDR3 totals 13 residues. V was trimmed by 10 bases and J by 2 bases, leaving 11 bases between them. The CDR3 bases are TGTGCCACCATTACACAAAACACCGGGGAGCTGTTTTTT. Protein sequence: CATITQNTGELFF.